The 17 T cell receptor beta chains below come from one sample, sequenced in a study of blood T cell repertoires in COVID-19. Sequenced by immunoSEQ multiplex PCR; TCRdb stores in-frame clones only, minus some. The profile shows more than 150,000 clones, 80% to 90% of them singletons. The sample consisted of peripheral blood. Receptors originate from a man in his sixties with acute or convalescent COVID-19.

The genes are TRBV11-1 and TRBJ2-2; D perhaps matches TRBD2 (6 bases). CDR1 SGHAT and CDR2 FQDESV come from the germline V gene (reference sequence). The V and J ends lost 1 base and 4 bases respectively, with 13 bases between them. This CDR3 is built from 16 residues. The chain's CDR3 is CASSLVPGESTGELFF. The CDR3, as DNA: TGTGCCAGCAGCTTAGTTCCGGGAGAGAGCACCGGGGAGCTGTTTTTT.

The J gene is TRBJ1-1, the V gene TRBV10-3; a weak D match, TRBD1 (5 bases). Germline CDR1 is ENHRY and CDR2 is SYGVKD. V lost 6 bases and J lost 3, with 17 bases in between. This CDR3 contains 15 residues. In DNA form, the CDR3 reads TGTGCCATCAGGGGGAGGGAGGGGCGCGACACTGAAGCTTTCTTT. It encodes CAIRGREGRDTEAFF.

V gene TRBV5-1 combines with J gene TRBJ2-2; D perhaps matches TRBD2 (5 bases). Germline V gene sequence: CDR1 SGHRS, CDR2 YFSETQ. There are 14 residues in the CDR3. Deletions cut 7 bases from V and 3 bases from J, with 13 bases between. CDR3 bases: TGCGCCAGCCAAATGGGAGCGGACACCGGGGAGCTGTTTTTT. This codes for CASQMGADTGELFF.

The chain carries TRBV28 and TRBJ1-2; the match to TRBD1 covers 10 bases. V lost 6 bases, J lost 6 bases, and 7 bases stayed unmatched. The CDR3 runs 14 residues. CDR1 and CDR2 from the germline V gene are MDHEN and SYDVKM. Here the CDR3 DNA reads TGTGCCAGCAGGACAGGGGGCGTATGGGATGGCTACACCTTC. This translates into CASRTGGVWDGYTF.

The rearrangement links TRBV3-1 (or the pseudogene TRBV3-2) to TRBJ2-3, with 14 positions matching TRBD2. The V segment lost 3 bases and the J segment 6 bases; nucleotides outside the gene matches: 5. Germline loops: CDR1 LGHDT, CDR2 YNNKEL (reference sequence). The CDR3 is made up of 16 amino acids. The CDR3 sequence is CASSQGTSGSFDTQYF. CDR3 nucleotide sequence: TGTGCCAGCAGCCAGGGGACTAGCGGGAGTTTCGATACGCAGTATTTT.

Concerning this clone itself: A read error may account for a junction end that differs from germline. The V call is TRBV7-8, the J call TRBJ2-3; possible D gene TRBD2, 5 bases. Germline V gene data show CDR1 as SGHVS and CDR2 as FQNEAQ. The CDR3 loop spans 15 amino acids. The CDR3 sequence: CASSRAGVGTDTQYF. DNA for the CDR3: TGTGCCAGCAGCCGGGCCGGGGTAGGCACGGATACGCAGTATTTT.

CDR3: CASSLRDRGFQPQHF. The CDR3, as DNA: TGTGCCAGCAGTTTAAGGGACAGGGGCTTCCAGCCCCAGCATTTT. The chain employs TRBV28 and TRBJ1-5; TRBD1 matches at 10 bases. Looked up from germline, CDR1 is MDHEN and CDR2 is SYDVKM. Unmatched junction bases numbered 5, after V lost 2 bases and J lost 7 bases. The CDR3 spans 15 residues.

CDR3 nucleotide sequence: TGTGCCAGCAGCTTAGGAGCCTCAACCGAGCAGTACTTC. Its translation: CASSLGASTEQYF. V gene TRBV7-8 combines with J gene TRBJ2-7; no definite D call. The CDR3 runs 13 residues. The V end lost 1 base, the J end lost 6 bases, and 10 bases lay between the germline ends. Germline V lookup: CDR1 SGHVS, CDR2 FQNEAQ. The entire variable domain, with the rest obtained from reference TRBV7-8 and TRBJ2-7, is as follows: GAGVSQSPRYKVAKRGQDVALRCDPISGHVSLFWYQQALGQGPEFLTYFQNEAQLDKSGLPSDRFFAERPEGSVSTLKIQRTQQEDSAVYLCASSLGASTEQYFGPGTRLTVT.

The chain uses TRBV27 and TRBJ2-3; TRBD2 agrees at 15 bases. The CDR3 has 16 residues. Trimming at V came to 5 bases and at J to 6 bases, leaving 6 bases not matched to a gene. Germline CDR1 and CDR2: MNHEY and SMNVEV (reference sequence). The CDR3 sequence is CASSTGLAGGRDTQYF. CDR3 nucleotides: TGTGCCAGCAGTACAGGACTAGCGGGAGGGCGGGATACGCAGTATTTT.

The CDR3 spells CASSFAGGNTGELFF. Written as DNA, the CDR3 is TGTGCCAGCAGCTTTGCGGGAGGGAACACCGGGGAGCTGTTTTTT. The J gene is TRBJ2-2, the V gene TRBV11-2, with 8 bases fitting TRBD2. Per germline, CDR1 SGHAT and CDR2 FQNNGV. Trimming took 3 bases from V and 1 from J; bases not matched to a gene: 1. This CDR3 is built from 15 residues. Full variable domain (outside the CDR3, taken from reference TRBV11-2 and TRBJ2-2): EAGVAQSPRYKIIEKRQSVAFWCNPISGHATLYWYQQILGQGPKLLIQFQNNGVVDDSQLPKDRFSAERLKGVDSTLKIQPAKLEDSAVYLCASSFAGGNTGELFFGEGSRLTVL.

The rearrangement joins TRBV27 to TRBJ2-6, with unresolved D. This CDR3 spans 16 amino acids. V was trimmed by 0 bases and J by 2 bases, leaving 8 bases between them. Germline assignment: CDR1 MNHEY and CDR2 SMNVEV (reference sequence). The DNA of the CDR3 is TGTGCCAGCAGTTTATCAGCAGGTGCTGGGGCCAACGTCCTGACTTTC. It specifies CASSLSAGAGANVLTF.

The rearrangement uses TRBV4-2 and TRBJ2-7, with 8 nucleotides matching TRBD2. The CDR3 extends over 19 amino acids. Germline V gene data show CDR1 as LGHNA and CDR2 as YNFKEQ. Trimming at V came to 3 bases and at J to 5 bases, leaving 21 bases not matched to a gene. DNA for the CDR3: TGTGCCAGCAGCCATCTGCCTGCGACTAGCGAGAACATCCCCGACGAGCAGTACTTC. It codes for CASSHLPATSENIPDEQYF.

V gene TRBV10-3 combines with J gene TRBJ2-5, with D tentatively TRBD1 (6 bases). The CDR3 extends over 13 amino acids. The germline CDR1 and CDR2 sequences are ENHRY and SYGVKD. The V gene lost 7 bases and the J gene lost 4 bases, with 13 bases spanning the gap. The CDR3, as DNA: TGTGCCATCAATACAGGGTTTGGAGAGACCCAGTACTTC. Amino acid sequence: CAINTGFGETQYF.

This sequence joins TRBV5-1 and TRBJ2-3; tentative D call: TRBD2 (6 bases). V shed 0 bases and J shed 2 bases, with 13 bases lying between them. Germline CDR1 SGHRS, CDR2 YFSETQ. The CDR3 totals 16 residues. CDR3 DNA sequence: TGCGCCAGCAGCTTGGACGGTAGCGGTACCACAGATACGCAGTATTTT. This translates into CASSLDGSGTTDTQYF.

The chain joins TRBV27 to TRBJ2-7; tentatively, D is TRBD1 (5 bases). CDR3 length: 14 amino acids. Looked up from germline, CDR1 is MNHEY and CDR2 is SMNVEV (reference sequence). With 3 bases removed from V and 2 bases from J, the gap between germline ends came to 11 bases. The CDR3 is CASSLGRLTYEQYF. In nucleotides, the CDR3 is TGTGCCAGCAGTTTGGGGCGGCTTACCTACGAGCAGTACTTC.

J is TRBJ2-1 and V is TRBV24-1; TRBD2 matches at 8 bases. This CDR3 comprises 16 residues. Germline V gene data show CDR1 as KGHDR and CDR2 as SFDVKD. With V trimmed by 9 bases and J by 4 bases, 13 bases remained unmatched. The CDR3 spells CATGTQGAGVYNEQFF. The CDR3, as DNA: TGTGCCACCGGAACTCAGGGAGCGGGGGTTTACAATGAGCAGTTCTTC.

CDR3 bases: TGCGCCAGCAGTACAGGGTCTGGGGCCAACGTCCTGACTTTC. Amino acids: CASSTGSGANVLTF. V is TRBV10-2 and J is TRBJ2-6; possibly TRBD1 for D (6 bases). The germline CDR1 and CDR2 sequences are WSHSY and SAAADI. Deletions cut 5 bases from V and 1 base from J, with 6 bases between. The CDR3 is made up of 14 amino acids.